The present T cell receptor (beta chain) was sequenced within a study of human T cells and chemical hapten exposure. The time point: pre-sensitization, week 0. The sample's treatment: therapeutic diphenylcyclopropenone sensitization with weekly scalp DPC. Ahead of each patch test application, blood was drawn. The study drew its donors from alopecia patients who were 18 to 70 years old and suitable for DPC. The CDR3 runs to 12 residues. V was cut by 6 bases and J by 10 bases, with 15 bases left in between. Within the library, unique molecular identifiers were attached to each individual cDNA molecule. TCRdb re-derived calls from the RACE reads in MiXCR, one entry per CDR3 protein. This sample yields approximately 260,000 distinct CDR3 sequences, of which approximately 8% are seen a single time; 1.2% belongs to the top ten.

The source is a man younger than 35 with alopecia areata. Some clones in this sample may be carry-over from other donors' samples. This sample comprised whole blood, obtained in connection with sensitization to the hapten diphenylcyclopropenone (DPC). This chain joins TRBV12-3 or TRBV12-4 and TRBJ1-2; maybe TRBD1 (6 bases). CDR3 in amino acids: CASRPDSLDYTF. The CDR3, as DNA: TGTGCCAGCAGACCGGACAGCCTGGACTACACCTTC.